The 5 T cell receptor beta chains given below trace back to one sample, sequenced in a study of T cell responses to AZD1222 COVID-19 vaccine (TCRdb year 2021). Libraries came from the immunoSEQ multiplex PCR assay. The source is immuneACCESS, and TCRdb retained only in-frame sequences with V and J called. Part of the clones is not carried over; for the studies checked, unresolved V genes explain less than half of this, and the remainder is unexplained. The sample table shows about 130,000 clones, and 85% to 95% are seen once. Clones ranked in the top ten supply approximately 7% of the sample. The time point label on this specimen signifies: baseline before first vaccination. The sequencing here drew on peripheral blood, taken on day 0 of AZD1222 vaccination. The receptor source for this set is an adult in good health.

This chain uses TRBV7-9 with TRBJ1-1, with D perhaps matching TRBD1 (5 bases). The CDR3 runs to 14 residues. The V gene's germline CDR1 is SEHNR and CDR2 FQNEAQ (reference sequence). The germline V and J ends were trimmed by 6 bases and 0 bases, with 11 bases remaining between them. The chain's CDR3 is CASRAGGVNTEAFF. Written as DNA, the CDR3 is TGTGCCAGCAGGGCGGGAGGGGTGAACACTGAAGCTTTCTTT. The variable domain in full, completed from reference TRBV7-9 and TRBJ1-1, reads DTGVSQNPRHKITKRGQNVTFRCDPISEHNRLYWYRQTLGQGPEFLTYFQNEAQLEKSRLLSDRFSAERPKGSFSTLEIQRTEQGDSAMYLCASRAGGVNTEAFFGQGTRLTVV.

This chain joins TRBV5-1 and TRBJ2-1; TRBD2 matches 10 bases. Trimming removed 0 bases from V and 2 bases from J; junction bases left unmatched: 2. Germline V lookup: CDR1 SGHRS, CDR2 YFSETQ. This CDR3 is 16 amino acids long. CDR3 coding DNA: TGCGCCAGCAGCTTGGGGACTAGCGGAGCCTACAATGAGCAGTTCTTC. Residues: CASSLGTSGAYNEQFF. Based on the CDR3 plus reference TRBV5-1 and TRBJ2-1, the full variable domain is KAGVTQTPRYLIKTRGQQVTLSCSPISGHRSVSWYQQTPGQGLQFLFEYFSETQRNKGNFPGRFSGRQFSNSRSEMNVSTLELGDSALYLCASSLGTSGAYNEQFFGPGTRLTVL.

This clone was observed a few times. The V gene is TRBV2, the J gene TRBJ1-1; the D is unclear. Germline-derived CDR1 and CDR2 are SNHLY and FYNNEI. This CDR3 is 13 amino acids long. Trimming shortened V by 0 bases and J by 11 bases, and 13 bases separated the two germline ends. The chain's CDR3 is CASSEAGAMAAFF. CDR3 DNA: TGTGCCAGCAGTGAAGCCGGAGCGATGGCGGCTTTCTTT.

CDR3 region: CASSTGNYGYTF. The CDR3 region has the DNA TGTGCCAGCAGTACAGGAAACTATGGCTACACCTTC. The V call is TRBV6-5, the J call TRBJ1-2; TRBD1 is a possible D gene (5 bases). CDR3 size: 12 residues. Germline CDR1 MNHEY, CDR2 SVGAGI. Trimming shortened V by 5 bases and J by 2 bases, and 6 bases separated the two germline ends.

The chain uses TRBV6-1 and TRBJ1-1; possible D gene TRBD1, 6 bases. The CDR3 loop spans 13 amino acids. The germline V gene encodes CDR1 MNHNS and CDR2 SASEGT. The V end lost 1 base, the J end lost 8 bases, and 11 bases lay between the germline ends. CDR3 amino acids: CASSEDAGVEAFF. In DNA form, the CDR3 reads TGTGCCAGCAGTGAAGACGCAGGGGTCGAAGCTTTCTTT.